Listed below are T cell receptor beta chains from one sample, sequenced in a study of blood T cells in healthy people across ages. MiXCR, run by TCRdb on the 5' RACE reads, gives a single entry per CDR3 protein. The sample gives approximately 1.5 million distinct CDR3 sequences, about 42% of which show up once; over 3.5% is in the top ten. The sample taken for sequencing was blood. The origin of the receptors is a woman aged 18 to 35 in good health. Each CDR3 is given with its conserved first and last residue. The order of the fields is V gene, J gene, CDR3 length, CDR3 protein.

TRBV20-1,TRBJ2-7,16,CSAYYGTGGHSYEQYF
TRBV13,TRBJ2-3,15,CASSRSGGLTDTQYF
TRBV27,TRBJ2-7,14,CASSFLGDSYEQYF
TRBV11-2,TRBJ2-1,16,CASSGIGTGEANEQFF
TRBV27,TRBJ2-7,15,CASSWRGHRGDEQYF
TRBV12-5,TRBJ1-2,17,CASGLPIRDRIRYGYTF
TRBV7-2,TRBJ2-3,14,CASSLDRGTGTQYF
TRBV4-3,TRBJ1-1,15,CASSQEQGSRTEAFF
TRBV20-1,TRBJ2-3,13,CSADWRGTDTQYF
TRBV27,TRBJ1-2,21,CASSLSGGVWGQGNNRYGYTF
TRBV12-3/TRBV12-4,TRBJ1-2,14,CASSPRGQRGGYTF
TRBV7-9,TRBJ2-6,16,CASSTPSDSGANVLTF
TRBV20-1,TRBJ2-7,18,CSARTSGTRSRGSYEQYF
TRBV19,TRBJ2-1,13,CASSMRAEDEQFF
TRBV20-1,TRBJ2-1,14,CSAIAGSSYNEQFF
TRBV10-3,TRBJ1-2,16,CAIQALGTAVNYGYTF
TRBV5-1,TRBJ1-5,15,CASSLRQGARQPQHF
TRBV24-1,TRBJ1-4,12,CATSDHNEKLFF
TRBV7-2,TRBJ2-6,12,CARGTGANVLTF
TRBV20-1,TRBJ1-4,13,CSARDGTNEKLFF
TRBV14,TRBJ2-3,13,CASSQNTGNTQYF
TRBV4-3,TRBJ2-7,13,CASSQAKGAEQYF
TRBV5-1,TRBJ1-1,18,CASSLDLRAPLMNTEAFF
TRBV6-5,TRBJ1-2,13,CASRRTGGSGYTF
TRBV29-1,TRBJ1-2,12,CSVEGQSYGYTF
TRBV4-2,TRBJ2-6,17,CASSQQSGLSGANVLTF
TRBV4-1,TRBJ1-6,17,CASSQDFGTAANSPLHF
TRBV3-1,TRBJ1-5,17,CASSRAPAGGPNQPQHF
TRBV29-1,TRBJ2-5,10,CSAQQETQYF
TRBV2,TRBJ1-1,11,CASTTGFEAFF
TRBV5-1,TRBJ1-5,16,CASSLSAGGGDQPQHF
TRBV7-2,TRBJ1-5,16,CASSLARGAGIQPQHF
TRBV15,TRBJ2-5,14,CATSRGHQKETQYF
TRBV5-1,TRBJ2-3,19,CASSGSGTSGVDYTDTQYF
TRBV4-1,TRBJ2-1,16,CASSQEGTGGTNERFF
TRBV3-1,TRBJ1-1,15,CASSQDRGFGTEAFF
TRBV20-1,TRBJ2-7,15,CSARDVAYLSYEQYF
TRBV7-8,TRBJ2-5,12,CASSPRPETQYF
TRBV11-2,-,14,CASSYRGLGETQYF
TRBV12-3/TRBV12-4,TRBJ1-2,12,CASSRTAYGYTF
TRBV6-2/TRBV6-3,TRBJ1-2,15,CASSLSGVRNYGYTF
TRBV20-1,TRBJ2-5,14,CSARGHGPWETQYF
TRBV20-1,TRBJ1-2,12,CSARDANYGYTF
TRBV5-1,TRBJ2-7,12,CASKSGQGEQYF
TRBV28,TRBJ2-1,15,CASSLPGTSGFEQFF
TRBV20-1,TRBJ2-3,16,CSARGFSGGTRDTQYF
TRBV7-9,TRBJ1-1,14,CASSFGEMNTEAFF
TRBV11-2,TRBJ2-7,14,CTSSRGLSREAQYF
TRBV2,TRBJ1-4,15,CASIPFDRVDEKLFF